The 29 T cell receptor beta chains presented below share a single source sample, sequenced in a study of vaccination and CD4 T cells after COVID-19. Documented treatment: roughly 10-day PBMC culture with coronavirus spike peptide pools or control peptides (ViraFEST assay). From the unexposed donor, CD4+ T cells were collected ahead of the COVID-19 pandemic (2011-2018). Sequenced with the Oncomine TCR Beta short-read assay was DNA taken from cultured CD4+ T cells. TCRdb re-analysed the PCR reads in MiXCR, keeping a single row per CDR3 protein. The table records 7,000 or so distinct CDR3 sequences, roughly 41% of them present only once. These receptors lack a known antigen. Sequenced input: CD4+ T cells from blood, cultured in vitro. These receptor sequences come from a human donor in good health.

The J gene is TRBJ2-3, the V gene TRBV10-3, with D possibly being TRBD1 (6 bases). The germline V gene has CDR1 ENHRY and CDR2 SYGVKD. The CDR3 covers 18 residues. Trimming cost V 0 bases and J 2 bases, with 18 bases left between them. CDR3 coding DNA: TGTGCCATCAGTGAGTCGGCCGTGTCAGGGGCCAACACAGATACGCAGTATTTT. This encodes CAISESAVSGANTDTQYF.

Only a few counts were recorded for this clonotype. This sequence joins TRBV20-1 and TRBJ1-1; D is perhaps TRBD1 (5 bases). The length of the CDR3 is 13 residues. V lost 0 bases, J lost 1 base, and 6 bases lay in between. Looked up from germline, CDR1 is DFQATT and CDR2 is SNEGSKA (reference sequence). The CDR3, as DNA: TGCAGTGCTAGAGACGGGGGGAACACTGAAGCTTTCTTT. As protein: CSARDGGNTEAFF.

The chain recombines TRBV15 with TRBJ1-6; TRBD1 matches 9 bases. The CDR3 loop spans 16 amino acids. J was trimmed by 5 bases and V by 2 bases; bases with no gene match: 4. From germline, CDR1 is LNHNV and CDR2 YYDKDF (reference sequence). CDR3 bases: TGTGCCACCAGCAGAAGGACAGGGGTGAATAATTCACCCCTCCACTTT. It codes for CATSRRTGVNNSPLHF. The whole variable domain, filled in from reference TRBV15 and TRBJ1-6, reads DAMVIQNPRYQVTQFGKPVTLSCSQTLNHNVMYWYQQKSSQAPKLLFHYYDKDFNNEADTPDNFQSRRPNTSFCFLDIRSPGLGDTAMYLCATSRRTGVNNSPLHFGNGTRLTVT.

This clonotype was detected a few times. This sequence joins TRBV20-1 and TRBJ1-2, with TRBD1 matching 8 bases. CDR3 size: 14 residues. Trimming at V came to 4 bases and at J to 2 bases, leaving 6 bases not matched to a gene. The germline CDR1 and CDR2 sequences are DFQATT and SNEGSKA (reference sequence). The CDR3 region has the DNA TGCAGTGCTACCCAAGACAGGGGAAACTATGGCTACACCTTC. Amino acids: CSATQDRGNYGYTF.

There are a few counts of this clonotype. The CDR3 sequence is CSATVQETQYF. The CDR3 region has the DNA TGCAGTGCTACGGTACAAGAGACCCAGTACTTC. V usage is TRBV20-1 and J usage is TRBJ2-5, with D uncertain. CDR3 size: 11 residues. Trimming removed 4 bases at V and 2 bases at J, with 5 bases between. CDR1 and CDR2 (germline): DFQATT, SNEGSKA (reference sequence).

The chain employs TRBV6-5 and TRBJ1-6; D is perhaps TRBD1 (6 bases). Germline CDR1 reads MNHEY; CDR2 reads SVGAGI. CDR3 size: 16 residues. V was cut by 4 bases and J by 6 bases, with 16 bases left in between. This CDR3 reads CASSSDTGIVNSPLHF. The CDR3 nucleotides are TGTGCCAGCAGTTCCGATACAGGGATTGTTAATTCACCCCTCCACTTT.

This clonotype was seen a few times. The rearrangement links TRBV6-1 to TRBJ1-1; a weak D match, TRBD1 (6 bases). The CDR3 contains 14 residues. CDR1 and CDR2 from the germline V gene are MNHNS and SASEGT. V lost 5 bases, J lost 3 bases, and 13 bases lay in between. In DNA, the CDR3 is TGTGCCAGCAGTCGTATAGGGGGGGACACTGAAGCTTTCTTT. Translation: CASSRIGGDTEAFF.

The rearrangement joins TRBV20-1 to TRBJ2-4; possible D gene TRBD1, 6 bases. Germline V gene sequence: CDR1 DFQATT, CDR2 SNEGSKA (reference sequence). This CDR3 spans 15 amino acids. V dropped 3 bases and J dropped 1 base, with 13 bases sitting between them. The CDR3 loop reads CSASQGSLAKNIQYF. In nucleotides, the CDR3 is TGCAGTGCTAGTCAGGGGTCATTGGCCAAAAACATTCAGTACTTC.

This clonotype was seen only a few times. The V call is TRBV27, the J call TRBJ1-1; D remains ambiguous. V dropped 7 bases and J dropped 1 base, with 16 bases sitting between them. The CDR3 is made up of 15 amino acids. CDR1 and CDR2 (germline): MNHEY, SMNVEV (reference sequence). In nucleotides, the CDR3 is TGTGCCAGCACCGACGGGCGGTTCCCGAACACTGAAGCTTTCTTT. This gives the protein CASTDGRFPNTEAFF.

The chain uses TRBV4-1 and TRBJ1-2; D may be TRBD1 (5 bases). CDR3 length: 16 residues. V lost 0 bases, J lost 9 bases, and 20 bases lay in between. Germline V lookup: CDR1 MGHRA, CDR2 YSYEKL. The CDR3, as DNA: TGCGCCAGCAGCCAAGATCATGGGACTCCGAGGGAAAGCTACACCTTC. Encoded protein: CASSQDHGTPRESYTF.

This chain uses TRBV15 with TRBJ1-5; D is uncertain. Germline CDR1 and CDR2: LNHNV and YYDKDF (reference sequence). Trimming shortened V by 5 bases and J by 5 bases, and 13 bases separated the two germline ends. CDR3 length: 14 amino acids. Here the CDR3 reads CATSHGRPHQPQHF. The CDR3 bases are TGTGCCACCAGCCATGGCAGGCCGCATCAGCCCCAGCATTTT. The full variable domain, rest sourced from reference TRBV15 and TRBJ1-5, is DAMVIQNPRYQVTQFGKPVTLSCSQTLNHNVMYWYQQKSSQAPKLLFHYYDKDFNNEADTPDNFQSRRPNTSFCFLDIRSPGLGDTAMYLCATSHGRPHQPQHFGDGTRLSIL.

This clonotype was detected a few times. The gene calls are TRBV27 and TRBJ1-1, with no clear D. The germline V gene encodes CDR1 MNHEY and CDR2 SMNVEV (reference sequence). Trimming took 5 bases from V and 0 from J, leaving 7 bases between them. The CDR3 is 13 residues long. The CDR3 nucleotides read TGTGCCAGCAGTGCTACACTGAACACTGAAGCTTTCTTT. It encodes CASSATLNTEAFF.

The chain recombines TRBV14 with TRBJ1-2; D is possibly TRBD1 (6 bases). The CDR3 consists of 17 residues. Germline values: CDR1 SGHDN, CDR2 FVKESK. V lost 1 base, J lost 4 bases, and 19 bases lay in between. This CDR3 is CASSQGLGGPFSYGYTF. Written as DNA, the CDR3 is TGTGCCAGCAGCCAAGGATTGGGGGGGCCTTTTAGCTATGGCTACACCTTC.

The CDR3 protein is CASSSPRGYEQYF. CDR3 nucleotides: TGTGCCAGCAGTTCCCCTCGGGGCTACGAGCAGTACTTC. The rearrangement uses TRBV6-5 and TRBJ2-7, with a weak D call TRBD2 (5 bases). Germline CDR1 reads MNHEY; CDR2 reads SVGAGI. Deletions cut 4 bases from V and 3 bases from J, with 10 bases between. The CDR3 covers 13 residues.

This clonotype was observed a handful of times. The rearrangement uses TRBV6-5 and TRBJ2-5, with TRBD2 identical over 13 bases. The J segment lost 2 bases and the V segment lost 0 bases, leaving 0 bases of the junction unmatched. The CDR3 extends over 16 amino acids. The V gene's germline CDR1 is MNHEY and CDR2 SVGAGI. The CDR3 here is CASSYSGLAGQETQYF. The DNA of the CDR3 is TGTGCCAGCAGTTACTCGGGACTAGCGGGGCAAGAGACCCAGTACTTC.

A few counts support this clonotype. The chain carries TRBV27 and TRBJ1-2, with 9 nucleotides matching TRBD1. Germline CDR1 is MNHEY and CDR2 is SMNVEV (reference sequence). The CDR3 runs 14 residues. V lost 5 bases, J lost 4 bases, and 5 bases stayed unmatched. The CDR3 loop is CASSQTGGPYGYTF. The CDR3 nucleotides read TGTGCCAGCAGTCAAACAGGGGGCCCCTATGGCTACACCTTC.

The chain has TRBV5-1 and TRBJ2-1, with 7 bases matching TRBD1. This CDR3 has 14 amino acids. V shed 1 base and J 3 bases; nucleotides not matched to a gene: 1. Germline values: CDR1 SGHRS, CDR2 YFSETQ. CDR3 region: CASSLQGDYNEQFF. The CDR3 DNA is TGCGCCAGCAGCTTGCAGGGGGACTACAATGAGCAGTTCTTC.

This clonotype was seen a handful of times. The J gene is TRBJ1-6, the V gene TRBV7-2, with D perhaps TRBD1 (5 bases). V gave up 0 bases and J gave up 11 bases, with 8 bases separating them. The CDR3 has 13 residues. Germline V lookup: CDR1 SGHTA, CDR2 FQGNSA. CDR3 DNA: TGTGCCAGCAGCTTAGCGGGGCAGGCACCCCTCCACTTT. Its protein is CASSLAGQAPLHF.

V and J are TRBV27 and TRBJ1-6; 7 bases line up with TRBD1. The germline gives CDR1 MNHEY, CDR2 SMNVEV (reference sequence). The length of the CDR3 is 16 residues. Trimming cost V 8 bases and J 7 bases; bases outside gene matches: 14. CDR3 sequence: CASSPGSTRGNSPLHF. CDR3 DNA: TGTGCCAGCTCCCCCGGGTCGACCAGGGGGAATTCACCCCTCCACTTT.

The CDR3 sequence is CSAPRDVEGTDTQYF. DNA for the CDR3: TGCAGTGCTCCCCGGGACGTTGAGGGGACAGATACGCAGTATTTT. The chain recombines TRBV20-1 with TRBJ2-3; D could derive from TRBD1 or TRBD2 (5 bases each). The V gene's germline CDR1 is DFQATT and CDR2 SNEGSKA (reference sequence). The germline V and J ends were trimmed by 5 bases and 3 bases, with 18 bases remaining between them. The CDR3 contains 15 residues.

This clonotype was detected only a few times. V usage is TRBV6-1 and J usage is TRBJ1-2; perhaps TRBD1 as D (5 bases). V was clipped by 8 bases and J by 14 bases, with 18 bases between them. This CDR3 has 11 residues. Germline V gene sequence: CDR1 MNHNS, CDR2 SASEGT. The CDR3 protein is CASGGAGPETF. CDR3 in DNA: TGTGCCAGCGGCGGTGCGGGGCCTGAGACCTTC.

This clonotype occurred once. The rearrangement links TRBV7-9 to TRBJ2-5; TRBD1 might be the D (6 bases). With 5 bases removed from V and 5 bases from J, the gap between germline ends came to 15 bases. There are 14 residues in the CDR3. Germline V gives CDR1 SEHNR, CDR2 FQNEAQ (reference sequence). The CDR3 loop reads CASSPQGFGETQYF. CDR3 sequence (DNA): TGTGCCAGCAGCCCCCAGGGGTTTGGGGAGACCCAGTACTTC.

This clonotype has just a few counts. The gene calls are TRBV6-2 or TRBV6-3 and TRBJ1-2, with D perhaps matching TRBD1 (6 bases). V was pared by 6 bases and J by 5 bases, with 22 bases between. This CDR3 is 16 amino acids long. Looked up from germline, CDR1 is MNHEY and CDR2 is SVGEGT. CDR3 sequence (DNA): TGTGCCAGCAGCAGGATACAGGGCACCGAAACTTATGGCTACACCTTC. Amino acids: CASSRIQGTETYGYTF.

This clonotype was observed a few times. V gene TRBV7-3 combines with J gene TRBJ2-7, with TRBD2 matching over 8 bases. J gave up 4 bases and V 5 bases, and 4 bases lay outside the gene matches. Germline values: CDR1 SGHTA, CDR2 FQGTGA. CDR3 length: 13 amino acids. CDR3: CASSRSGEYEQYF. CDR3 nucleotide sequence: TGTGCCAGCAGCCGTAGCGGGGAATACGAGCAGTACTTC.

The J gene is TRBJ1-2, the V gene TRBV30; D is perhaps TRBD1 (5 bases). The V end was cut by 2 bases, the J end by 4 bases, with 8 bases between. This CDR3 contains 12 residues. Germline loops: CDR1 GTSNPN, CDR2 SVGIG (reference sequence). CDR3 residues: CAWSPDSYGYTF. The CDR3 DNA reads TGTGCCTGGAGTCCCGACAGCTATGGCTACACCTTC. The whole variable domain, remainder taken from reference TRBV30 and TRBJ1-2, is SQTIHQWPATLVQPVGSPLSLECTVEGTSNPNLYWYRQAAGRGLQLLFYSVGIGQISSEVPQNLSASRPQDRQFILSSKKLLLSDSGFYLCAWSPDSYGYTFGSGTRLTVV.

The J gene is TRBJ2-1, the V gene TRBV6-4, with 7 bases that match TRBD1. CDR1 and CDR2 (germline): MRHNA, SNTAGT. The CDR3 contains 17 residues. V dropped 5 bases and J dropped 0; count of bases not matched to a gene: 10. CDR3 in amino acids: CASSSQGTVSSYNEQFF. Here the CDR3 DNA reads TGTGCCAGCAGTAGCCAGGGGACAGTGAGCTCCTACAATGAGCAGTTCTTC.

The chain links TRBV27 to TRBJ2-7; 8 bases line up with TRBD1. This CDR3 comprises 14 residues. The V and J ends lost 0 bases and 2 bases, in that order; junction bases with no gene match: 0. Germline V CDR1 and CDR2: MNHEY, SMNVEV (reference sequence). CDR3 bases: TGTGCCAGCAGTTTATCACAGGGGGCCTACGAGCAGTACTTC. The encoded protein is CASSLSQGAYEQYF.

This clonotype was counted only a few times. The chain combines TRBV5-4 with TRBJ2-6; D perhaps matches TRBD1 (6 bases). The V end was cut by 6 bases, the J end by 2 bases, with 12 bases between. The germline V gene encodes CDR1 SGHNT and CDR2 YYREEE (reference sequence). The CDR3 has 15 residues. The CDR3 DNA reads TGTGCCAGCAAAGAAGGGGGAGCTGGGGCCAACGTCCTGACTTTC. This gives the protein CASKEGGAGANVLTF.

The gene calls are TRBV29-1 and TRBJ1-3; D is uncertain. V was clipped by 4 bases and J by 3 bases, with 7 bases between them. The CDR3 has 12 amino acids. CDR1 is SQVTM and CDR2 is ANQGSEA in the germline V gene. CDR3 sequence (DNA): TGCAGCGTTGCTAACCTTGGAAACACCATATATTTT. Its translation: CSVANLGNTIYF.